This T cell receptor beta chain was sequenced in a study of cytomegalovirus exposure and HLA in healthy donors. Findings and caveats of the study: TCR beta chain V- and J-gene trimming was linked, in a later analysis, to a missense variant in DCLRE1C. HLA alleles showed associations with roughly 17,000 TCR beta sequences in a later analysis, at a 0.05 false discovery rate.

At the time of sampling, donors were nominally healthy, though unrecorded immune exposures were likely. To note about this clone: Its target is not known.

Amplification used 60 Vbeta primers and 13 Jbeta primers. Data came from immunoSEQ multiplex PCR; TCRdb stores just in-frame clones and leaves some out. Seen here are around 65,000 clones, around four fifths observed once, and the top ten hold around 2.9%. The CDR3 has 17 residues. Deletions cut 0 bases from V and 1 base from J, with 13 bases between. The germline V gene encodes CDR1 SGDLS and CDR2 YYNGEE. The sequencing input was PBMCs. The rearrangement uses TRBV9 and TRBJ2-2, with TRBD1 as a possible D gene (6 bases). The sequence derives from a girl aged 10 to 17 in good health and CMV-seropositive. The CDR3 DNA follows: TGTGCCAGCAGCGTAGTCGGACAGCGTTTGAACACCGGGGAGCTGTTTTTT. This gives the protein CASSVVGQRLNTGELFF. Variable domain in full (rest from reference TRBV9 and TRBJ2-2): DSGVTQTPKHLITATGQRVTLRCSPRSGDLSVYWYQQSLDQGLQFLIQYYNGEERAKGNILERFSAQQFPDLHSELNLSSLELGDSALYFCASSVVGQRLNTGELFFGEGSRLTVL.